Presented here are 16 T cell receptor beta chains from one specimen sequenced in a study of shared clonotypes between healthy human individuals. TCRdb keeps only in-frame clones here, not all; method: immunoSEQ multiplex PCR. The table shows millions of clones, with 90% to 95% occurring only once. What was sequenced was naive CD4+ T cells sorted from blood. Subset indicated: CD45RA+ positively selected. These receptor sequences come from a man aged 18 to 29 in good health.

V is TRBV6-6 and J is TRBJ2-5; D call uncertain. The CDR3 covers 12 residues. V dropped 2 bases and J dropped 5 bases, with 6 bases sitting between them. The germline V gene has CDR1 MNHNY and CDR2 SVGAGI (reference sequence). The CDR3 sequence: CASSYHRETQYF. The CDR3 DNA follows: TGTGCCAGCAGTTACCACCGGGAGACCCAGTACTTC.

The rearrangement uses TRBV25-1 and TRBJ2-1; 7 positions match TRBD1. In germline, CDR1 is MGHDK, CDR2 SYGVNS. This CDR3 has 15 amino acids. Trimming removed 3 bases from V and 1 base from J; junction bases left unmatched: 3. DNA for the CDR3: TGTGCCAGCAGTGACCCAGGGGGATCCTACAATGAGCAGTTCTTC. Protein product: CASSDPGGSYNEQFF.

This clone was observed once. The chain links TRBV9 to TRBJ2-3, with TRBD1 matching 7 bases. The germline CDR1 and CDR2 sequences are SGDLS and YYNGEE. The CDR3 runs 15 residues. J lost 8 bases, V lost 0 bases, and 9 bases had no gene match. The CDR3 DNA reads TGTGCCAGCAGCGTAGAAACAGGGGTGCTAGGTACGCAGTATTTT. Translation: CASSVETGVLGTQYF. Full variable domain (outside the CDR3, taken from reference TRBV9 and TRBJ2-3): DSGVTQTPKHLITATGQRVTLRCSPRSGDLSVYWYQQSLDQGLQFLIQYYNGEERAKGNILERFSAQQFPDLHSELNLSSLELGDSALYFCASSVETGVLGTQYFGPGTRLTVL.

The chain links TRBV30 to TRBJ2-4, with D perhaps matching TRBD1 (5 bases). Trimming cost V 3 bases and J 2 bases, with 8 bases left between them. The length of the CDR3 is 13 residues. The V gene's germline CDR1 is GTSNPN and CDR2 SVGIG (reference sequence). Written as DNA, the CDR3 is TGTGCCTGGAGGAAGGGGTCCAAAAACATTCAGTACTTC. This translates into CAWRKGSKNIQYF. Complete variable domain (other parts from reference TRBV30 and TRBJ2-4): SQTIHQWPATLVQPVGSPLSLECTVEGTSNPNLYWYRQAAGRGLQLLFYSVGIGQISSEVPQNLSASRPQDRQFILSSKKLLLSDSGFYLCAWRKGSKNIQYFGAGTRLSVL.

The J gene is TRBJ1-1, the V gene TRBV12-5; D might be TRBD1 (5 bases). The V gene's germline CDR1 is LGHNT and CDR2 FRNRAP. Trimming left V 1 base short and J 1 base short, with 7 bases between. The CDR3 is 14 amino acids. The CDR3 coding sequence is TGTGCTAGTGGTTTGGGACAGAAGAACACTGAAGCTTTCTTT. Encoded protein: CASGLGQKNTEAFF.

The chain links TRBV7-3 to TRBJ2-7, with 8 bases aligning to TRBD2. CDR1 SGHTA and CDR2 FQGTGA come from the germline V gene. CDR3 length: 18 residues. J gave up 4 bases and V 1 base, and 15 bases lay outside the gene matches. CDR3 region: CASSLRGAAGDTPYEQYF. The CDR3 nucleotides are TGTGCCAGCAGCTTAAGAGGGGCAGCGGGGGACACCCCGTACGAGCAGTACTTC.

The sample holds one count of this clone. CDR3 protein: CSVDFGETQYF. The CDR3 DNA is TGCAGCGTTGACTTTGGGGAGACCCAGTACTTC. The chain uses TRBV29-1 and TRBJ2-5, with D uncertain. V lost 3 bases and J lost 5, with 7 bases in between. This CDR3 comprises 11 residues. Germline V gives CDR1 SQVTM, CDR2 ANQGSEA. Full variable domain (outside the CDR3, taken from reference TRBV29-1 and TRBJ2-5): SAVISQKPSRDICQRGTSLTIQCQVDSQVTMMFWYRQQPGQSLTLIATANQGSEATYESGFVIDKFPISRPNLTFSTLTVSNMSPEDSSIYLCSVDFGETQYFGPGTRLLVL.

The rearrangement uses TRBV5-6 and TRBJ1-2; D is perhaps TRBD1 (5 bases). CDR1 is SGHDT and CDR2 is YYEEEE in the germline V gene. The CDR3 is 14 residues long. Trimming took 0 bases from V and 5 from J, leaving 11 bases between them. The DNA of the CDR3 is TGTGCCAGCAGCTTGGGGGGGAATCCTTATGGCTACACCTTC. It encodes CASSLGGNPYGYTF.

This chain joins TRBV7-9 and TRBJ2-4; 13 bases are shared with TRBD2. The CDR3 runs to 17 residues. Germline assignment: CDR1 SEHNR and CDR2 FQNEAQ (reference sequence). Losses at the gene ends were 5 bases for V and 8 bases for J; bases not matched to a gene: 12. This chain's CDR3 is CASSPGTSGILMDIQYF. CDR3 bases: TGTGCCAGCAGCCCAGGGACTAGCGGGATCTTAATGGACATTCAGTACTTC.

The V call is TRBV2, the J call TRBJ1-1; the D is unclear. Per the germline V gene, CDR1 is SNHLY and CDR2 is FYNNEI. The V end was cut by 6 bases, the J end by 0 bases, with 11 bases between. This CDR3 contains 14 residues. Here the CDR3 DNA reads TGTGCCAGCAGCTTGGACTATGTGAACACTGAAGCTTTCTTT. Translating gives CASSLDYVNTEAFF.

The chain couples TRBV6-5 to TRBJ2-1; TRBD2 is a possible D gene (5 bases). The CDR3 spans 14 residues. Germline V gives CDR1 MNHEY, CDR2 SVGAGI. V lost 8 bases and J 3 bases, leaving 14 bases between the germline ends. The CDR3 sequence: CASSPGLLYNEQFF. The CDR3 DNA sequence: TGTGCCAGCTCCCCGGGATTACTCTACAATGAGCAGTTCTTC.

The chain carries TRBV7-9 and TRBJ1-2, with 7 positions matching TRBD1. V shed 4 bases, J shed 4 bases, and the junction held 6 bases outside the gene matches. The CDR3 runs to 14 residues. The germline V gene has CDR1 SEHNR and CDR2 FQNEAQ (reference sequence). The CDR3 DNA follows: TGTGCCAGCAGCTCCCCGGGACAGTTCTATGGCTACACCTTC. Protein product: CASSSPGQFYGYTF.

The chain links TRBV9 to TRBJ2-1; 12 nucleotides agree with TRBD2. V shed 3 bases, J shed 5 bases, and the junction held 3 bases outside the gene matches. Germline CDR1 SGDLS, CDR2 YYNGEE. The CDR3 is made up of 15 amino acids. This CDR3 is CASSGLAGANNEQFF. The CDR3, as DNA: TGTGCCAGCAGCGGACTAGCGGGGGCCAACAATGAGCAGTTCTTC.

The chain is built from TRBV5-6 and TRBJ2-7; tentatively, D is TRBD1 or TRBD2 (5 bases each). CDR1 is SGHDT and CDR2 is YYEEEE in the germline V gene. The CDR3 has 15 amino acids. Trimming pared 2 bases from V and 0 bases from J, leaving 12 bases between. The CDR3 loop is CASSFGAFLSYEQYF. The CDR3 bases are TGTGCCAGCAGCTTCGGGGCTTTCCTCTCCTACGAGCAGTACTTC.

This sequence joins TRBV27 and TRBJ2-1, with 7 bases that match TRBD1. The germline V gene encodes CDR1 MNHEY and CDR2 SMNVEV (reference sequence). The V gene end was trimmed by 4 bases and the J gene end by 7 bases; junction bases not matched to a gene: 16. There are 17 residues in the CDR3. The CDR3 coding sequence is TGTGCCAGCAGTTACTTCCTAACACAGGGGTCGACGAATGAGCAGTTCTTC. Amino acids: CASSYFLTQGSTNEQFF.

The chain has TRBV5-6 and TRBJ1-5, with no clear D. Trimming removed 0 bases from V and 0 bases from J, with 4 bases in between. Germline CDR1 reads SGHDT; CDR2 reads YYEEEE. The CDR3 totals 14 residues. CDR3 loop: CASSLDSSNQPQHF. CDR3 nucleotides: TGTGCCAGCAGCTTGGACAGTAGCAATCAGCCCCAGCATTTT.